This T cell receptor beta chain was profiled in a study of shared clonotypes between healthy human individuals. Concerning this clone itself: Its specificity is unknown.

Naive CD8 isolation took CD45RO-negative cells positively selected for CCR7 and excluded terminally differentiated effector memory CD45RA+ cells. V shed 5 bases and J shed 0 bases, with 17 bases lying between them. Germline CDR1 WNHNN, CDR2 SYGVQD (reference sequence). The CDR3 is 17 residues long. Using immunoSEQ multiplex PCR, the repertoire was profiled, and TCRdb retains in-frame clones only, with some absent. The profile shows more than 2 million clones, 93% of them singletons. The study, taken as a whole, reports: Sampling covered nothing but blood. Tissue TCR repertoires likely differ from those found in blood. Naive CD4 clonotypes were shared across a handful of donors at 5% to 6%.

Sequenced: naive CD8+ T cells from PBMCs. The clonotype comes from a man between 18 and 35 years old in good health. Some clones in this sample may be carry-over from other donors' samples. This chain uses TRBV10-1 with TRBJ2-4; D perhaps matches TRBD1 (6 bases). Here the CDR3 reads CASSRRPQGLAKNIQYF. In nucleotides, the CDR3 is TGCGCCAGCAGTCGAAGACCACAGGGATTAGCCAAAAACATTCAGTACTTC.